The clone carrying this T cell receptor beta chain was seen a handful of times. Authors' methods: The authors estimated nucleated cell counts from reference gene primer amplification. Produced via immunoSEQ multiplex PCR; TCRdb's table is partial and in-frame only. That table supplies the V and J calls and clone size; D and trimming were determined from the DNA. The data hold about 270,000 clones, with about nine tenths observed a single time. The sample originates from a study of blood T cell repertoires in COVID-19. Germline V CDR1 and CDR2: SGHNT, YYREEE (reference sequence). This CDR3 region has 16 residues. V shed 0 bases and J 7 bases; nucleotides not matched to a gene: 6.

The sequenced material came from PBMCs or T cells enriched from blood (not recorded which). V and J are TRBV5-4 and TRBJ2-7, with 14 bases aligning to TRBD2. This TCR came from a man between 18 and 35 years old who had recovered from COVID-19. The CDR3 spells CASSLGTSGRPWEQYF. In nucleotides, the CDR3 is TGTGCCAGCAGCTTGGGGACTAGCGGGAGGCCCTGGGAGCAGTACTTC.